This TCR beta chain is from a study of T cell responses to AZD1222 COVID-19 vaccine (dated by TCRdb to the early 2020s). The study in broad terms: A total of more than 230 trial participants underwent TCR sequencing, of whom some 200 had received two doses of AZD1222 and approximately 26 had received two doses of the MenACWY control vaccine. Enrollment into the trials was organized by age into subgroups of 18-55, 56-69 and 70-plus years, and those subgroups contained about 160, 30 and 59 TCR-sequenced participants, respectively. Summary of the overall study and its limitations: A significant rise in spike-specific TCR breadth and depth was observed after two AZD1222 doses relative to day 0 and relative to MenACWY recipients. Participants were mostly white British, with more females than males. The authors suggested clonal diversity may have been underestimated. Epitopes outside the regions mutated in the B.1.351 and B.1.1.7 variants were reportedly recognized by nearly half of the unique spike-specific TCRs. No day 14 peak-response samples were available, so repertoires were characterized only after the peak T cell response. The whole spike protein was spanned by vaccine-associated CD4 TCRs, and dominant responses were seen in regions 160-218 and 743-854. The 56-69-year group was small, and its depth increase did not reach significance, likely because of low power. Conclusions about previously exposed vaccinees are limited because only five to seven AZD1222 recipients were SARS-CoV-2 seropositive at baseline.

The CDR3 regions of human TCRbeta chains were analyzed by immunosequencing. Under the source paper's analysis protocol: TCRs in the repertoires were compared against a reference library of SARS-CoV-2-specific TCRs that had been generated with the MIRA antigen-specificity platform. Breadth meant the fraction of unique TCRs that were SARS-CoV-2-associated, whereas depth meant the fraction of total T cells that were SARS-CoV-2-associated. Using the MIRA data, each spike-specific TCR was mapped to the spike region that the TCR reacts to and placed in a CD4 or CD8 class. Log10-transformed breadth and depth values were compared by one-way ANOVA with Sidak's multiple comparisons tests. TCRdb re-hosts the immuneACCESS table, in-frame sequences only. Its copies lack some clones; in the studies checked, an unresolved V gene accounts for under half of them, and the cause for the rest is not known. D and trimming come from the DNA, and the V and J calls and clone size come from that table. For this sample there are 54,000 or so clones; 80% appear just once. About 5% of the sample is in the top ten clones.

For this clone: There is no known antigen for this receptor. No base quality values were provided; no much bigger clone lies one nucleotide off.

Based on the germline V gene, the CDR1 and CDR2 sequences are SGHAT and FQNNGV. Cut back by 5 bases and 2 bases, the V and J ends lie 13 bases apart. There are 15 amino acids in the CDR3, from cysteine to phenylalanine inclusive. Of all the DNA, just the CDR3 is kept, 45 bases in frame from base 1. This specimen's time point label, interpreted: about 28 days (+/-7) after the second vaccine dose. AZD1222 recipients given second doses at about 4 weeks or at about 12 weeks were pooled, since spike-specific TCR depth and breadth were not found to differ between the two schedules. Vaccinee samples were obtained from the UK trials COV001 and COV002, which included a single-blind randomized controlled phase 2/3 trial of AZD1222 (ChAdOx1 nCoV-19) in healthy adults. Trial participant PBMC samples were collected at day 0 and day 28 after the second dose for TCRbeta chain sequencing.

Sample: peripheral blood, taken 28 days after the second AZD1222 dose. The source is an adult who received the AZD1222 COVID-19 vaccine. The chain uses TRBV11-2 and TRBJ2-1; a weak D assignment points to TRBD2 (7 bases agree). The encoded CDR3 is CASSTREGAYNEQFF. The bases are TGTGCCAGCAGCACGAGGGAGGGGGCCTACAATGAGCAGTTCTTC.